The 10 T cell receptor beta chains reported below all come from one sample, sequenced in a study of cytomegalovirus exposure and HLA in healthy donors. TCRdb's copy holds only in-frame clones and misses some; the assay was immunoSEQ multiplex PCR. The sample shows some 45,000 clones, approximately 95% of them seen only once. The specimen sequenced was PBMCs. The receptor source for this set is a woman in her late teens or twenties in good health and CMV-seropositive.

The CDR3 bases are TGTGCCAGCAGTTTCTCTGACAGGACCGCTGAAGCTTTCTTT. It encodes CASSFSDRTAEAFF. The rearrangement joins TRBV28 to TRBJ1-1, with D maybe TRBD1 (6 bases). CDR1 MDHEN and CDR2 SYDVKM come from the germline V gene. V dropped 3 bases and J dropped 6 bases, with 14 bases sitting between them. This CDR3 has 14 amino acids.

The chain is built from TRBV30 and TRBJ2-1, with D possibly TRBD2 on 5 matching bases. The V gene lost 2 bases and the J gene lost 9 bases, with 14 bases spanning the gap. CDR1 and CDR2 from the germline V gene are GTSNPN and SVGIG (reference sequence). The CDR3 is 13 residues long. The CDR3: CAWSPDSAAEQFF. The CDR3 region has the DNA TGTGCCTGGAGTCCGGATAGCGCTGCTGAGCAGTTCTTC. Drawing the rest from reference TRBV30 and TRBJ2-1, the complete variable domain is SQTIHQWPATLVQPVGSPLSLECTVEGTSNPNLYWYRQAAGRGLQLLFYSVGIGQISSEVPQNLSASRPQDRQFILSSKKLLLSDSGFYLCAWSPDSAAEQFFGPGTRLTVL.

This clone was observed once. The CDR3 spells CAINPGCSGNQPQHF. DNA of the CDR3: TGTGCCATCAATCCAGGGTGTTCGGGCAATCAGCCCCAGCATTTT. The chain carries TRBV21-1 and TRBJ1-5; TRBD1 reflects the table's D call only, with no check against the DNA. TRBV21-1 is tagged as a pseudogene. The CDR3 spans 15 residues.

This clone appeared a single time. Germline and junction disagree at one end, which may indicate a read error. The rearrangement uses TRBV7-7 and TRBJ2-2; 7 bases are a match to TRBD2. CDR3 length equals 15 residues. The germline gives CDR1 SSHAT, CDR2 FNYEAQ (reference sequence). The CDR3 bases are TGTGCTAGCAGCTCCGCGGGAGCAGGAACCGGGGAGCTGTTTTTT. Translating gives CASSSAGAGTGELFF.

V gene TRBV7-3 combines with J gene TRBJ1-5, with TRBD1 matching over 7 bases. Trimming cost V 5 bases and J 8 bases; bases outside gene matches: 12. The CDR3 is made up of 15 amino acids. CDR1 is SGHTA, CDR2 FQGTGA, per germline. The CDR3 sequence: CASSPRTGSKEPQHF. CDR3 in DNA: TGTGCCAGCAGCCCTCGGACAGGCTCGAAGGAGCCCCAGCATTTT. The full variable domain, in which reference TRBV7-3 and TRBJ1-5 provide the parts outside the CDR3, is GAGVSQTPSNKVTEKGKYVELRCDPISGHTALYWYRQSLGQGPEFLIYFQGTGAADDSGLPNDRFFAVRPEGSVSTLKIQRTERGDSAVYLCASSPRTGSKEPQHFGDGTRLSIL.

This chain joins TRBV30 and TRBJ1-2; D unresolved. The V end lost 3 bases, the J end lost 4 bases, and 12 bases lay between the germline ends. In germline, CDR1 is GTSNPN, CDR2 SVGIG (reference sequence). This CDR3 is built from 13 residues. CDR3 sequence reads: CAWSVSSGYGYTF. The DNA of the CDR3 is TGTGCCTGGAGCGTATCCTCGGGCTATGGCTACACCTTC. Full variable domain (remainder filled in from reference TRBV30 and TRBJ1-2): SQTIHQWPATLVQPVGSPLSLECTVEGTSNPNLYWYRQAAGRGLQLLFYSVGIGQISSEVPQNLSASRPQDRQFILSSKKLLLSDSGFYLCAWSVSSGYGYTFGSGTRLTVV.

V is TRBV27 and J is TRBJ1-4; tentatively, D is TRBD1 (6 bases). The germline V gene has CDR1 MNHEY and CDR2 SMNVEV (reference sequence). V was clipped by 5 bases and J by 8 bases, with 15 bases between them. This CDR3 contains 14 residues. In DNA form, the CDR3 reads TGTGCCAGCAGTCTTGGGACAATTGGGGAAAAACTGTTTTTT. Its translation is CASSLGTIGEKLFF.

This chain links TRBV5-4 with TRBJ2-3; 7 bases map to TRBD2. CDR3 length: 14 residues. Germline CDR1 reads SGHNT; CDR2 reads YYREEE (reference sequence). The V segment lost 3 bases and the J segment 3 bases; nucleotides outside the gene matches: 4. Written as DNA, the CDR3 is TGTGCCAGCAGCTCGGGACTACGGACAGATACGCAGTATTTT. It is translated as CASSSGLRTDTQYF.

The genes are TRBV10-3 and TRBJ2-5; 11 nucleotides agree with TRBD2. The CDR3 length is 16 residues. J lost 1 base, V lost 2 bases, and 3 bases had no gene match. CDR1 and CDR2 from the germline V gene are ENHRY and SYGVKD. The CDR3 DNA follows: TGTGCCATCAGTGAGAGGCTAGCGGGAGGCCAAGAGACCCAGTACTTC. As protein: CAISERLAGGQETQYF.

The V and J genes are TRBV6-6 and TRBJ2-7; 10 bases are shared with TRBD2. This CDR3 contains 15 residues. Germline CDR1 MNHNY, CDR2 SVGAGI (reference sequence). With V trimmed by 6 bases and J by 3 bases, 8 bases remained unmatched. CDR3 nucleotide sequence: TGTGCCAGCAGCTCCCCACGACTAGCGGGCTACGAGCAGTACTTC. Protein product: CASSSPRLAGYEQYF.